This is a list of T cell receptor beta chains from one sample in a study of cytomegalovirus exposure and HLA in healthy donors. Using immunoSEQ multiplex PCR, the repertoire was profiled, and TCRdb retains in-frame clones only, with some absent. The table records about 97,000 clones, 55% to 80% of them present only once. Sequencing used PBMCs. Receptors originate from a human donor in good health. CDR3s include the opening cysteine and the closing phenylalanine or tryptophan. Each record gives: D gene, J gene, V gene, clone size, CDR3 DNA, CDR3 protein. A D gene is named only where the DNA matches it firmly. Rows give clone size only sometimes, using once, few, many, or a class for an expanded clone.

d_call: TRBD2; j_call: TRBJ2-1; v_call: TRBV5-1; clone_size: -; cdr3_nt: TGCGCCAGCGGAACTAGCGGGACGAGTTACAATGAGCAGTTCTTC; cdr3_aa: CASGTSGTSYNEQFF
d_call: -; j_call: TRBJ2-1; v_call: TRBV7-3; clone_size: -; cdr3_nt: TGTGCCAGCAGCTTAACTGGGAGCCCCTACAATGAGCAGTTCTTC; cdr3_aa: CASSLTGSPYNEQFF
d_call: -; j_call: TRBJ2-7; v_call: TRBV2; clone_size: -; cdr3_nt: TGTGCCAGCGAAACACAGGGCTACGAGCAGTACTTC; cdr3_aa: CASETQGYEQYF
d_call: -; j_call: TRBJ2-5; v_call: TRBV2; clone_size: -; cdr3_nt: TGTGCCAGCAGTGTTCTACGTATGATCCAAGAGACCCAGTACTTC; cdr3_aa: CASSVLRMIQETQYF
d_call: TRBD1; j_call: TRBJ2-1; v_call: TRBV28; clone_size: medium-sized; cdr3_nt: TGTGCCAGCAGTTGGGACAGGGGGCACAATGAGCAGTTCTTC; cdr3_aa: CASSWDRGHNEQFF
d_call: -; j_call: TRBJ1-5; v_call: TRBV15; clone_size: -; cdr3_nt: TGTGCCACCAGCAGAGATGGTGGGAGTGGCAATCAGCCCCAGCATTTT; cdr3_aa: CATSRDGGSGNQPQHF
d_call: -; j_call: TRBJ2-2; v_call: TRBV6-5; clone_size: few; cdr3_nt: TGTGCCAGCAGTTACGGACTGGACCCCACCGGGGAGCTGTTTTTT; cdr3_aa: CASSYGLDPTGELFF
d_call: TRBD1; j_call: TRBJ1-5; v_call: TRBV27; clone_size: few; cdr3_nt: TGTGCCAGCACCCCGGACAGGATTAGGTCCTATAGCAATCAGCCCCAGCATTTT; cdr3_aa: CASTPDRIRSYSNQPQHF
d_call: -; j_call: TRBJ1-1; v_call: TRBV18; clone_size: few; cdr3_nt: TGTGCCAGCTCACCGACAGTGGGCACTGAAGCTTTCTTT; cdr3_aa: CASSPTVGTEAFF
d_call: TRBD1; j_call: TRBJ1-5; v_call: TRBV28; clone_size: few; cdr3_nt: TGTGCCAGCAGTTTGCAGGGGGCGACTCAGCCCCAGCATTTT; cdr3_aa: CASSLQGATQPQHF
d_call: -; j_call: TRBJ2-7; v_call: TRBV5-1; clone_size: -; cdr3_nt: TGCGCCAGCAGTGACGGGGTTCGGTACGAGCAGTACTTC; cdr3_aa: CASSDGVRYEQYF
d_call: TRBD2; j_call: TRBJ2-1; v_call: TRBV2; clone_size: -; cdr3_nt: TGTGCCAGCAGTGAGACTAGCGGGAGTGATGGTGAGCAGTTCTTC; cdr3_aa: CASSETSGSDGEQFF
d_call: TRBD2; j_call: TRBJ2-7; v_call: TRBV28; clone_size: few; cdr3_nt: TGTGCCAGCAGCCTGGCTGCGGGGGGATCCTACGAGCAGTACTTC; cdr3_aa: CASSLAAGGSYEQYF
d_call: TRBD1; j_call: TRBJ2-7; v_call: TRBV5-8; clone_size: -; cdr3_nt: TGTGCCAGCAGCCCCTATGACAGGGGATCCTACGAGCAGTACTTC; cdr3_aa: CASSPYDRGSYEQYF
d_call: TRBD1; j_call: TRBJ1-5; v_call: TRBV19; clone_size: -; cdr3_nt: TGTGCCAGTAGTATCCAGGGACAGGGGAATCAGCCCCAGCATTTT; cdr3_aa: CASSIQGQGNQPQHF
d_call: -; j_call: TRBJ2-1; v_call: TRBV19; clone_size: -; cdr3_nt: TGTGCCAGTAGTATAGAAGGGCGGGTCCAGTTCTTC; cdr3_aa: CASSIEGRVQFF
d_call: -; j_call: TRBJ2-2; v_call: TRBV9; clone_size: -; cdr3_nt: TGTGCCAGCAGCGTAGCTACCCGTGGGCAGGGCCCCACCGGGGAGCTGTTTTTT; cdr3_aa: CASSVATRGQGPTGELFF
d_call: -; j_call: TRBJ1-1; v_call: TRBV28; clone_size: -; cdr3_nt: TGTGCCAGCAGTTCGCAGGGGCAACAAGCTTTCTTT; cdr3_aa: CASSSQGQQAFF
d_call: -; j_call: TRBJ2-3; v_call: TRBV28; clone_size: -; cdr3_nt: TGTGCCAGCAGTTCTCTGTCAGGGTTGTATGCAGATACGCAGTATTTT; cdr3_aa: CASSSLSGLYADTQYF
d_call: TRBD1; j_call: TRBJ2-1; v_call: TRBV30; clone_size: -; cdr3_nt: TGTGCCTGGAGTACCCCCAGGGGGTCGTCCAATGAGCAGTTCTTC; cdr3_aa: CAWSTPRGSSNEQFF
d_call: TRBD1; j_call: TRBJ2-1; v_call: TRBV6-6; clone_size: few; cdr3_nt: TGTGCCAGCAGAGGGGCACAGGGGGGACCCTACAATGAGCAGTTCTTC; cdr3_aa: CASRGAQGGPYNEQFF
d_call: -; j_call: TRBJ2-2; v_call: TRBV5-1; clone_size: -; cdr3_nt: TGCGCCGGCAGGTGGACAGCGAACACCGGGGAGCTGTTTTTT; cdr3_aa: CAGRWTANTGELFF
d_call: -; j_call: TRBJ2-3; v_call: TRBV4-1; clone_size: -; cdr3_nt: TGCGCCAGCAGCCAAGAGTCAGGGCCCACAGATACGCAGTATTTT; cdr3_aa: CASSQESGPTDTQYF
d_call: -; j_call: TRBJ1-4; v_call: TRBV6-1; clone_size: few; cdr3_nt: TGTGCCAGCCGGGTGGGTCTTAATGAAAAACTGTTTTTT; cdr3_aa: CASRVGLNEKLFF
d_call: -; j_call: TRBJ1-1; v_call: TRBV30; clone_size: -; cdr3_nt: TGTGCCTGGACCCAACGGTTTGAAGCTTTCTTT; cdr3_aa: CAWTQRFEAFF
d_call: TRBD2; j_call: TRBJ2-7; v_call: TRBV7-9; clone_size: few; cdr3_nt: TGTGCCAGCAGCTCCGAGGGGAAGCGGGAGCCCGAGCAGTACTTC; cdr3_aa: CASSSEGKREPEQYF
d_call: TRBD1; j_call: TRBJ2-1; v_call: TRBV11-2; clone_size: -; cdr3_nt: TGTGCCAGCAGCTTGCTTTTCCCAGGGGGTACCCTCTACAATGAGCAGTTCTTC; cdr3_aa: CASSLLFPGGTLYNEQFF
d_call: -; j_call: TRBJ2-2; v_call: TRBV7-9; clone_size: few; cdr3_nt: TGTGCCAGCAGTGAAAGAACTTCCACCGGGGAGCTGTTTTTT; cdr3_aa: CASSERTSTGELFF
d_call: TRBD1; j_call: TRBJ1-2; v_call: TRBV18; clone_size: -; cdr3_nt: TGTGCCAGCTCCCTAGGACAGGAGAACTATGGCTACACCTTC; cdr3_aa: CASSLGQENYGYTF
d_call: -; j_call: TRBJ2-5; v_call: TRBV19; clone_size: -; cdr3_nt: TGTGCCAGTAGCCAAGAATCTCCGGGATTGCAAGAGACCCAGTACTTC; cdr3_aa: CASSQESPGLQETQYF
d_call: -; j_call: TRBJ1-1; v_call: TRBV18; clone_size: -; cdr3_nt: TGTGCCAGCTCTACCGGGATGAACACTGAAGCTTTCTTT; cdr3_aa: CASSTGMNTEAFF
d_call: -; j_call: TRBJ2-1; v_call: TRBV7-9; clone_size: -; cdr3_nt: TGTGCCAGCAGCTTAGCGCGGAGTCGGGAGCAGTTCTTC; cdr3_aa: CASSLARSREQFF
d_call: -; j_call: TRBJ2-7; v_call: TRBV5-5; clone_size: -; cdr3_nt: TGTGCCAGCAGCTTGGGAGCAACTAGTTTCACCTACGAGCAGTACTTC; cdr3_aa: CASSLGATSFTYEQYF
d_call: -; j_call: TRBJ1-2; v_call: TRBV10-3; clone_size: -; cdr3_nt: TGTGCCATCAGTGAGCCAGGTTTATATGGCTACACCTTC; cdr3_aa: CAISEPGLYGYTF
d_call: -; j_call: TRBJ2-7; v_call: TRBV5-4; clone_size: once; cdr3_nt: TGTGCCAGCAGTCGGGGCGGACAGACATACGAGCAGTACTTC; cdr3_aa: CASSRGGQTYEQYF
d_call: -; j_call: TRBJ2-1; v_call: TRBV27; clone_size: -; cdr3_nt: TGTGCCAGCAGTTTCCAGGGTTACTACAATGAGCAGTTCTTC; cdr3_aa: CASSFQGYYNEQFF
d_call: TRBD1; j_call: TRBJ1-3; v_call: TRBV5-5; clone_size: -; cdr3_nt: TGTGCCAGCGCCCACCGAGGGGGCAGGGACCCAGGAAACACCATATATTTT; cdr3_aa: CASAHRGGRDPGNTIYF
d_call: -; j_call: TRBJ1-5; v_call: TRBV2; clone_size: -; cdr3_nt: TGTGCCAGCAGCTCAACAGGGACCCATCAGCCCCAGCATTTT; cdr3_aa: CASSSTGTHQPQHF
d_call: TRBD1; j_call: TRBJ2-7; v_call: TRBV5-1; clone_size: -; cdr3_nt: TGCGCCAGCAGCGGACGGGACAGGGGTTACGAGCAGTACTTC; cdr3_aa: CASSGRDRGYEQYF
d_call: TRBD2; j_call: TRBJ2-1; v_call: TRBV2; clone_size: few; cdr3_nt: TGTGCCAGTCCCCCCGGGGGGGGGACTTTTGTTGATGAGCAGTTCTTC; cdr3_aa: CASPPGGGTFVDEQFF
d_call: TRBD1; j_call: TRBJ2-2; v_call: TRBV10-1; clone_size: few; cdr3_nt: TGCGCCAGCAGTCCCGACGGGACAGGGGGCTACGGGGAGCTGTTTTTT; cdr3_aa: CASSPDGTGGYGELFF
d_call: TRBD1; j_call: TRBJ2-7; v_call: TRBV7-6; clone_size: few; cdr3_nt: TGTGCCAGCAGTCTAGGGACAGGGGCCTCCTACGAGCAGTACTTC; cdr3_aa: CASSLGTGASYEQYF
d_call: -; j_call: TRBJ1-3; v_call: TRBV2; clone_size: few; cdr3_nt: TGTGCCAGCCGACCCATAGCGTCTGGAAACACCATATATTTT; cdr3_aa: CASRPIASGNTIYF
d_call: TRBD1; j_call: TRBJ1-1; v_call: TRBV19; clone_size: -; cdr3_nt: TGTGCCAGCAGGACAGGGATAAACACTGAAGCTTTCTTT; cdr3_aa: CASRTGINTEAFF
d_call: TRBD2; j_call: TRBJ2-1; v_call: TRBV4-1; clone_size: -; cdr3_nt: TGCGCCAGCAGCCATCCTCGCGGGAGAGGTTCCTACAATGAGCAGTTCTTC; cdr3_aa: CASSHPRGRGSYNEQFF
d_call: -; j_call: TRBJ2-1; v_call: TRBV7-8; clone_size: -; cdr3_nt: TGTGCCAGCAGCTGGAGACAGGGGAGGGTGCAGTTCTTC; cdr3_aa: CASSWRQGRVQFF
d_call: TRBD1; j_call: TRBJ2-6; v_call: TRBV11-2; clone_size: few; cdr3_nt: TGTGCCAGTAACAGGGGGGACTCTGGGGCCAACGTCCTGACTTTC; cdr3_aa: CASNRGDSGANVLTF
d_call: TRBD1; j_call: TRBJ2-1; v_call: TRBV6-5; clone_size: few; cdr3_nt: TGTGCCAGCACTACGGGACAGGGGGTTAACAATGAGCAGTTCTTC; cdr3_aa: CASTTGQGVNNEQFF
d_call: TRBD1; j_call: TRBJ2-7; v_call: TRBV7-9; clone_size: -; cdr3_nt: TGTGCCAGCAGCTTACCGGGACAGGGTTACGAGCAGTACTTC; cdr3_aa: CASSLPGQGYEQYF
d_call: TRBD1; j_call: TRBJ1-2; v_call: TRBV6-5; clone_size: few; cdr3_nt: TGTGCCAGCAGTTACTTAGAGGGGGCGATCGGCTACACCTTC; cdr3_aa: CASSYLEGAIGYTF
d_call: -; j_call: TRBJ1-4; v_call: TRBV5-1; clone_size: -; cdr3_nt: TGCGCCAGCAGCTTATTTCCTGTATCAGGGAATGAAAAACTGTTTTTT; cdr3_aa: CASSLFPVSGNEKLFF